This T cell receptor (beta chain) was sequenced for a study of sequential checkpoint blockade in melanoma. The treatment denotes: randomized to nivolumab then ipilimumab (arm A) or the reverse (arm B). V was clipped by 5 bases and J by 11 bases, with 15 bases between them. Germline CDR1 and CDR2: LNHDA and SQIVND (reference sequence). The CDR3 runs 12 residues. TCRdb's table, derived via immunoSEQ multiplex PCR, lists solely in-frame clones and lacks some. The table has approximately 26,000 clones, 70% to 80% seen once. The chain has TRBV19 and TRBJ1-1; D not certain. The clonotype originates from a human donor with melanoma. The sample was CD8+ T cells sorted from blood (inferred from file names), taken from a patient given nivolumab and ipilimumab in sequence. The CDR3, as DNA: TGTGCCAGTAGTCAAGGACTGTTGGGCGCTTTCTTT. It is translated as CASSQGLLGAFF.